The 16 T cell receptor beta chains listed next were all sequenced from one sample in a study of blood T cell repertoires in COVID-19. The repertoire was sequenced with immunoSEQ multiplex PCR; TCRdb's copy has only in-frame clones and lacks some. The sample carries some 70,000 clones, more than 60% recorded once. The sample taken for sequencing was peripheral blood. The receptors shown here come from a woman aged 45-65 years with acute or convalescent COVID-19.

The chain combines TRBV5-4 with TRBJ2-5; 11 bases line up with TRBD2. Germline V lookup: CDR1 SGHNT, CDR2 YYREEE (reference sequence). This CDR3 comprises 17 residues. J lost 0 bases, V lost 0 bases, and 4 bases had no gene match. In DNA form, the CDR3 reads TGTGCCAGCAGCTTGGGGGCTAGCGGGGGGTACCAAGAGACCCAGTACTTC. Its protein is CASSLGASGGYQETQYF.

The CDR3 protein is CASSQDLPRETQYF. The CDR3 DNA follows: TGTGCCAGCAGCCAAGACCTCCCGAGGGAGACCCAGTACTTC. The chain joins TRBV4-2 to TRBJ2-5; D gene ambiguous. This CDR3 has 14 residues. CDR1 and CDR2 (germline): LGHNA, YNFKEQ. Trimming stripped 0 bases from V and 5 bases from J, with 10 bases between.

CDR3 coding DNA: TGTGCCAGCAGCCAAGACCCCTACCCAGCGGGAAGCACAGATACGCAGTATTTT. Protein: CASSQDPYPAGSTDTQYF. The chain has TRBV4-2 and TRBJ2-3, with 7 nucleotides matching TRBD2. Germline CDR1 reads LGHNA; CDR2 reads YNFKEQ. The CDR3 consists of 18 residues. Trimming removed 0 bases from V and 0 bases from J; junction bases left unmatched: 9.

This clone was seen more than once but under ten times. Here the CDR3 reads CASSFGQGKWNTF. As DNA, the CDR3 is TGTGCCAGCAGTTTCGGACAGGGTAAATGGAACACCTTC. This rearrangement joins TRBV12-3 or TRBV12-4 to TRBJ1-2; 8 bases are a match to TRBD1. The CDR3 has 13 residues. Trimming removed 3 bases from V and 12 bases from J; junction bases left unmatched: 9.

As regards this clone: An end of the junction differs from the germline gene, which may be a read error. The CDR3 DNA follows: TGTGTCAGCAGTTACGCGGGACTCTACAATGAGCAGTTCTTC. Its translation: CVSSYAGLYNEQFF. V and J are TRBV6-2 or TRBV6-3 and TRBJ2-1; tentative D call: TRBD2 (6 bases). The CDR3 extends over 14 amino acids. From germline, CDR1 is MNHEY and CDR2 SVGEGT.

The CDR3 region is CASSLDRGEGRPQHF. The CDR3 DNA follows: TGTGCCAGCAGCTTAGACAGGGGGGAAGGTCGGCCCCAGCATTTT. The V and J genes are TRBV7-2 and TRBJ1-5; 8 bases are a match to TRBD1. V was pared by 1 base and J by 9 bases, with 8 bases of the junction left unmatched. There are 15 residues in the CDR3. Germline lookup yields CDR1 SGHTA and CDR2 FQGNSA.

The table lists this clone with a few counts. This sequence joins TRBV12-3 or TRBV12-4 and TRBJ1-5; D is possibly TRBD1 (5 bases). CDR3 size: 13 residues. Trimming pared 4 bases from V and 6 bases from J, leaving 10 bases between. CDR3 sequence reads: CASSSSQGQPQHF. The CDR3 region has the DNA TGTGCCAGCAGTTCCTCCCAGGGTCAGCCCCAGCATTTT.

This clone is a singleton in its sample. The rearrangement uses TRBV4-2 and TRBJ1-4; D might be TRBD1 (5 bases). The germline V gene encodes CDR1 LGHNA and CDR2 YNFKEQ. The CDR3 totals 16 residues. Between the trimmed V and J ends, which lost 4 bases and 3 bases, there was a span of 15 bases. This CDR3 reads CASSLTTRGANEKLFF. The CDR3 nucleotides are TGTGCCAGCAGCCTGACTACCCGGGGGGCTAATGAAAAACTGTTTTTT.

The chain carries TRBV7-2 and TRBJ1-2; weak D call: TRBD1 (6 bases). The V end lost 5 bases, the J end lost 4 bases, and 14 bases lay between the germline ends. The CDR3 spans 14 residues. Germline CDR1 is SGHTA and CDR2 is FQGNSA. CDR3 amino acids: CASSKGQSGYGYTF. The CDR3 coding sequence is TGTGCCAGCAGCAAAGGACAGAGCGGCTATGGCTACACCTTC.

The chain links TRBV7-3 to TRBJ2-2; maybe TRBD2 (6 bases). Germline assignment: CDR1 SGHTA and CDR2 FQGTGA. Trimming removed 4 bases from V and 5 bases from J, with 17 bases in between. There are 16 residues in the CDR3. CDR3 DNA sequence: TGTGCCAGCAGCTCGGGCGGGACCTGGGGGACCGGGGAGCTGTTTTTT. Translation: CASSSGGTWGTGELFF.

The chain combines TRBV5-1 with TRBJ2-1, with a tentative D call TRBD2 (6 bases). Deletions cut 5 bases from V and 0 bases from J, with 9 bases between. Germline V CDR1 and CDR2: SGHRS, YFSETQ. The CDR3 spans 14 residues. The CDR3, as DNA: TGCGCCAGCAGGACGGGGGACTCCTACAATGAGCAGTTCTTC. This encodes CASRTGDSYNEQFF.

The V call is TRBV6-6, the J call TRBJ2-1; the match to TRBD2 covers 9 bases. The V gene's germline CDR1 is MNHNY and CDR2 SVGAGI (reference sequence). V was pared by 6 bases and J by 4 bases, with 7 bases of the junction left unmatched. The CDR3 consists of 15 residues. Here the CDR3 DNA reads TGTGCCAGCAGCTCCAGCGGGGGGCGATACAATGAGCAGTTCTTC. It encodes CASSSSGGRYNEQFF.

The CDR3 reads CASSPLLAGVMNEQFF. CDR3 nucleotides: TGTGCCAGCAGCCCCTTACTAGCGGGAGTTATGAATGAGCAGTTCTTC. This sequence joins TRBV7-2 and TRBJ2-1; TRBD2 matches at 11 bases. Germline V lookup: CDR1 SGHTA, CDR2 FQGNSA. This CDR3 contains 16 residues. The ends lost 5 bases at V and 7 bases at J; junction bases unmatched: 10.

This clone was recorded only once. The chain is built from TRBV19 and TRBJ2-2; no clear D. This CDR3 region has 11 residues. Deletions cut 3 bases from V and 9 bases from J, with 5 bases between. The germline gives CDR1 LNHDA, CDR2 SQIVND (reference sequence). The CDR3 reads CASSIRRELFF. As DNA, the CDR3 is TGTGCCAGTAGTATCAGGAGGGAGCTGTTTTTT.

This chain uses TRBV3-1 (or the pseudogene TRBV3-2) with TRBJ1-2, with D possibly matching TRBD1 (6 bases). The V end lost 4 bases, the J end lost 4 bases, and 16 bases lay between the germline ends. Germline CDR1 and CDR2: LGHDT and YNNKEL (reference sequence). The CDR3 sequence is 15 residues long. The CDR3 sequence is CASSPVQGSSYGYTF. The CDR3 DNA is TGTGCCAGCAGCCCTGTACAGGGATCTAGCTATGGCTACACCTTC.

For this clone: This specimen includes other DNA sequences encoding the same CDR3. The V call is TRBV7-2, the J call TRBJ2-5; D is ambiguous. V was trimmed by 1 base and J by 3 bases, leaving 6 bases between them. The CDR3 contains 13 residues. Germline V gene lookup returns CDR1 SGHTA and CDR2 FQGNSA. The CDR3 DNA sequence: TGTGCCAGCAGCTTAGAGAGAGAAGAGACCCAGTACTTC. Its protein is CASSLEREETQYF. Full variable domain (missing parts from reference TRBV7-2 and TRBJ2-5): GAGVSQSPSNKVTEKGKDVELRCDPISGHTALYWYRQSLGQGLEFLIYFQGNSAPDKSGLPSDRFSAERTGGSVSTLTIQRTQQEDSAVYLCASSLEREETQYFGPGTRLLVL.